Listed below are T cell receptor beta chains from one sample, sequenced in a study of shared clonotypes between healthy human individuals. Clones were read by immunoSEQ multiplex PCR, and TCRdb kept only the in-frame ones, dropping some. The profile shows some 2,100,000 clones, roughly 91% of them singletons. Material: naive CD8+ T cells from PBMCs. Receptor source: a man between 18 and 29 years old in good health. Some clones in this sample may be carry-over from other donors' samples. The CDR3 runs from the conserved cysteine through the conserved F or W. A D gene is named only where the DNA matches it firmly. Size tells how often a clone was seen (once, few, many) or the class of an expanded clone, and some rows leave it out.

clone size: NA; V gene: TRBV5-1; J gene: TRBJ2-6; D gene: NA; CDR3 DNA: TGCGCCAGCAGCCCCTATTCCTCTGGGGCCAACGTCCTGACTTTC; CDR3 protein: CASSPYSSGANVLTF
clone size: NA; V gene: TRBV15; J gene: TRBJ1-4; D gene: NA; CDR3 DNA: TGTGCCACCAGCAGAGATGCTGACAGCCCTAATGAAAAACTGTTTTTT; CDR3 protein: CATSRDADSPNEKLFF
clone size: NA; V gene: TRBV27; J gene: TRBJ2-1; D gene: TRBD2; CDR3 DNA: TGTGCCAGCAGTACCGCCGCGCCTAGCGGGCCTACGAATGAGCAGTTCTTC; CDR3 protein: CASSTAAPSGPTNEQFF
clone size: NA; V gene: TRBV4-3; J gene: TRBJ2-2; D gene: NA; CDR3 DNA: TGCGCCAGCAGCCCGTTGGAGGGGACCGCCGGGGAGCTGTTTTTT; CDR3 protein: CASSPLEGTAGELFF
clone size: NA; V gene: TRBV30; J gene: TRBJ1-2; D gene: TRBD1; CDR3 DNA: TGTGCCTGGGATTTGACAGGGATAGCAGGGCCTAACTATGGCTACACCTTC; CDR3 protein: CAWDLTGIAGPNYGYTF
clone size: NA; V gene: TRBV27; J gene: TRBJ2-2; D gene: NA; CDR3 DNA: TGTGCCAGCAGTTTGACCGAAACCACCGGGGAGCTGTTTTTT; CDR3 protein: CASSLTETTGELFF
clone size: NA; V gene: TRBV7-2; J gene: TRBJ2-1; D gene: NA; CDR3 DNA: TGTGCCAGCAGCATCGACCCAGGGGCATCCTACAATGAGCAGTTCTTC; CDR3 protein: CASSIDPGASYNEQFF
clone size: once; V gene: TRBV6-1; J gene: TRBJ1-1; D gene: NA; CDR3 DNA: TGTGCCTTAGCCCCATTTTTTATGAACACTGAAGCTTTCTTT; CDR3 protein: CALAPFFMNTEAFF
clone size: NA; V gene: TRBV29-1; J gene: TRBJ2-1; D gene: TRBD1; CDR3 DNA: TGCAGCGCCGAACCCGGGACAGGGTCCAATGAGCAGTTCTTC; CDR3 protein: CSAEPGTGSNEQFF
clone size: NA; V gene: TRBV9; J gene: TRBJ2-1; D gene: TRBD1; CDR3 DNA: TGTGCCAGCAGCCCGGGACAGGGGGCTATGGGTGAGCAGTTCTTC; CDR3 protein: CASSPGQGAMGEQFF
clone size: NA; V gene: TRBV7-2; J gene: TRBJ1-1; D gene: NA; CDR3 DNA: TGTGCCAGCAGCTTAGTAGGGGTAACTGAAGCTTTCTTT; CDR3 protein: CASSLVGVTEAFF
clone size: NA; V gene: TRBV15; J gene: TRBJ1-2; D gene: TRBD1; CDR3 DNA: TGTGCCACCAGCATCACGCGGGGACAGGGGACCTATGGCTACACCTTC; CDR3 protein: CATSITRGQGTYGYTF
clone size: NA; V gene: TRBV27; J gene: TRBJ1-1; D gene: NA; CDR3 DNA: TGTGCCAGCAGTTTAACGAATTGGGGCGAAGCTTTCTTT; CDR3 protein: CASSLTNWGEAFF
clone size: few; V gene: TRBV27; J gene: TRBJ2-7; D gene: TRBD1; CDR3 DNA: TGTGCCAGCGGACAGGGGACCTCCTACGAGCAGTACTTC; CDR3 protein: CASGQGTSYEQYF
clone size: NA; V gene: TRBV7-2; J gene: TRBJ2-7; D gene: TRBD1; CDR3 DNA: TGTGCCAGCAGCTACCGGAGCGTTGCAGGGGGCTCCTACGAGCAGTACTTC; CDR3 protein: CASSYRSVAGGSYEQYF
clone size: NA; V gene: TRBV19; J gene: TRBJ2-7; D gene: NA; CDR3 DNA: TGTGCCAGTAGTGTTGGGGCAGTCTCCTACGAGCAGTACTTC; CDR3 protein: CASSVGAVSYEQYF
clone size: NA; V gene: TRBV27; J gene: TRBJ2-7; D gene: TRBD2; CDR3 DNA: TGTGCCAGCAGTTTATCTCAGCGGGAGCTCGTCTACGAGCAGTACTTC; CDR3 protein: CASSLSQRELVYEQYF
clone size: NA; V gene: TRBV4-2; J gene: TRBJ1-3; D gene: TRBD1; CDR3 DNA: TGTGCCAGCAGCCAAGATCCGGACAGGGGTGCTGGAAACACCATATATTTT; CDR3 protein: CASSQDPDRGAGNTIYF
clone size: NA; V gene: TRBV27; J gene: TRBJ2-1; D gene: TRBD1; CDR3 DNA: TGTGCCAGCAGACCCGGGACAGGGCTTTTGGATGAGCAGTTCTTC; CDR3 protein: CASRPGTGLLDEQFF
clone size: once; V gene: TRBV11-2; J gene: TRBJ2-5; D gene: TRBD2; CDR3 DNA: TGTGCCAGCAGGGGTCGGGGGGTCCAAGAGACCCAGTACTTC; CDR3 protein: CASRGRGVQETQYF
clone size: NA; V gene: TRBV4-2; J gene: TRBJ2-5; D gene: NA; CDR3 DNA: TGTGCCAGCAGCCAACTCCAAGGGGGGGGAGAGACCCAGTACTTC; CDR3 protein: CASSQLQGGGETQYF
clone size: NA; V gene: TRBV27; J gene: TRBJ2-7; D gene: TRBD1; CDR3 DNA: TGTGCCAGCAAAACGGACAGGGGCCACTCCTACGAGCAGTACTTC; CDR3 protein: CASKTDRGHSYEQYF
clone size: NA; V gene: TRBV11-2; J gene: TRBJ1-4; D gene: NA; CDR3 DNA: TGTGCCAGCAGCTCCAGTAGGGCGGGAGGCGCTGAAAAACTGTTTTTT; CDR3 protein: CASSSSRAGGAEKLFF
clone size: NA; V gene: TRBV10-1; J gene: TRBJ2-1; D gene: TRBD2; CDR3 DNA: TGCGCCAGCAGTGAGTGGTCTAGCGGTAATAGCTACAATGAGCAGTTCTTC; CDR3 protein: CASSEWSSGNSYNEQFF
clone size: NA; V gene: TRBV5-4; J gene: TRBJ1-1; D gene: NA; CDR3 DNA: TGTGCCAGCAGCCACGAGGGGGGGAACACTGAAGCTTTCTTT; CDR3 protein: CASSHEGGNTEAFF
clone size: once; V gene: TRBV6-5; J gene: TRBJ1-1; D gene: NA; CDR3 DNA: TGTGCCAGCAGGCCGTTTAAGTACACTGAAGCTTTCTTT; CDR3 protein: CASRPFKYTEAFF
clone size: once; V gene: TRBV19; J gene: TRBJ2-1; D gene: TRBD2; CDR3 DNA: TGTGCCAGTAGTATGGGTAGCGGGAGCTACAATGAGCAGTTCTTC; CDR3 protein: CASSMGSGSYNEQFF
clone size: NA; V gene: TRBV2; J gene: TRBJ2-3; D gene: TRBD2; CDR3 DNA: TGTGCCACTCATCCCCCGGGAGGACCAGATACGCAGTATTTT; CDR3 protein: CATHPPGGPDTQYF
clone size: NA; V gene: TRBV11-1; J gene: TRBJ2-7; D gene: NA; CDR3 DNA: TGTGCCAGCAGCTTAGGGCGGGGAAGAAGTTACGAGCAGTACTTC; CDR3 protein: CASSLGRGRSYEQYF
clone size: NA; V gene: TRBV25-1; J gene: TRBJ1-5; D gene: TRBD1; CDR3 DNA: TGTGCCAGCAGTGAAATGGGCAACAGAGACAGGGGAAATCAGCCCCAGCATTTT; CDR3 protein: CASSEMGNRDRGNQPQHF
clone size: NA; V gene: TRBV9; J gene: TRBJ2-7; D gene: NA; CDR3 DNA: TGTGCCAGCAGCGAGGGGGTTCTGGGTATCTACGAGCAGTACTTC; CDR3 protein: CASSEGVLGIYEQYF
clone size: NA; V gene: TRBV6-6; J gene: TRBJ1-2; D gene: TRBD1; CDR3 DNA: TGTGCCAGCAGTTACTCAAAACAGGGGAACTATGGCTACACCTTC; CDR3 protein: CASSYSKQGNYGYTF